This entry features one T cell receptor beta chain sequence. Its matching antigen is unknown. The trim removed 5 bases at V and 4 bases at J, leaving 8 bases unmatched. Germline V lookup: CDR1 MNHEY, CDR2 SVGAGI. The CDR3 is 15 residues long. Second-dose timings of about 4 or about 12 weeks were pooled. TCRdb's copy holds only in-frame clones and misses some; the assay was immunoSEQ multiplex PCR. The sample carries around 160,000 clones, approximately 91% recorded once. The sample belongs to a study of T cell responses to AZD1222 COVID-19 vaccine. Study-level findings and limits: Of spike-specific TCRs, nearly half reportedly target regions left unmutated in variants. In all cases, repertoires were sampled only after the peak T cell response. AZD1222 recipients seropositive at baseline numbered only 6 or 7.

This specimen was peripheral blood, taken 28 days after the second AZD1222 dose. The chain recombines TRBV6-5 with TRBJ2-7; 10 bases agree with TRBD1. The TCR comes from an adult who received the AZD1222 COVID-19 vaccine. The DNA for the CDR3 is TGTGCCAGCAGTATGATAAAGGACAGGGGGTACGAGCAGTACTTC. Residues: CASSMIKDRGYEQYF.